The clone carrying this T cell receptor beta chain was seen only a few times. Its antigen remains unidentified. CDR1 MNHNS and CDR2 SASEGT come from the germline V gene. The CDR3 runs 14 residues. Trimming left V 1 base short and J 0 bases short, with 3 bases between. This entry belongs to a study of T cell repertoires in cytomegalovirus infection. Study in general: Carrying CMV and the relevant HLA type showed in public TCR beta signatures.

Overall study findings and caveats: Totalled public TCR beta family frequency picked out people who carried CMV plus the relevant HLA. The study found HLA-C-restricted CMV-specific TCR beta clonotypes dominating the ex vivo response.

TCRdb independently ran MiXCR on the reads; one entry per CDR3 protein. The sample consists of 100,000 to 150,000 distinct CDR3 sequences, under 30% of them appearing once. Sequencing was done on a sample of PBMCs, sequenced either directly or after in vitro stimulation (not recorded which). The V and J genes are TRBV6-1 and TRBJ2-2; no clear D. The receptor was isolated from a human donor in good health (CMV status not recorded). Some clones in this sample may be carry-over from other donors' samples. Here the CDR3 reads CASSEDTNTGELFF. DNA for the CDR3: TGTGCCAGCAGTGAAGATACGAACACCGGGGAGCTGTTTTTT.